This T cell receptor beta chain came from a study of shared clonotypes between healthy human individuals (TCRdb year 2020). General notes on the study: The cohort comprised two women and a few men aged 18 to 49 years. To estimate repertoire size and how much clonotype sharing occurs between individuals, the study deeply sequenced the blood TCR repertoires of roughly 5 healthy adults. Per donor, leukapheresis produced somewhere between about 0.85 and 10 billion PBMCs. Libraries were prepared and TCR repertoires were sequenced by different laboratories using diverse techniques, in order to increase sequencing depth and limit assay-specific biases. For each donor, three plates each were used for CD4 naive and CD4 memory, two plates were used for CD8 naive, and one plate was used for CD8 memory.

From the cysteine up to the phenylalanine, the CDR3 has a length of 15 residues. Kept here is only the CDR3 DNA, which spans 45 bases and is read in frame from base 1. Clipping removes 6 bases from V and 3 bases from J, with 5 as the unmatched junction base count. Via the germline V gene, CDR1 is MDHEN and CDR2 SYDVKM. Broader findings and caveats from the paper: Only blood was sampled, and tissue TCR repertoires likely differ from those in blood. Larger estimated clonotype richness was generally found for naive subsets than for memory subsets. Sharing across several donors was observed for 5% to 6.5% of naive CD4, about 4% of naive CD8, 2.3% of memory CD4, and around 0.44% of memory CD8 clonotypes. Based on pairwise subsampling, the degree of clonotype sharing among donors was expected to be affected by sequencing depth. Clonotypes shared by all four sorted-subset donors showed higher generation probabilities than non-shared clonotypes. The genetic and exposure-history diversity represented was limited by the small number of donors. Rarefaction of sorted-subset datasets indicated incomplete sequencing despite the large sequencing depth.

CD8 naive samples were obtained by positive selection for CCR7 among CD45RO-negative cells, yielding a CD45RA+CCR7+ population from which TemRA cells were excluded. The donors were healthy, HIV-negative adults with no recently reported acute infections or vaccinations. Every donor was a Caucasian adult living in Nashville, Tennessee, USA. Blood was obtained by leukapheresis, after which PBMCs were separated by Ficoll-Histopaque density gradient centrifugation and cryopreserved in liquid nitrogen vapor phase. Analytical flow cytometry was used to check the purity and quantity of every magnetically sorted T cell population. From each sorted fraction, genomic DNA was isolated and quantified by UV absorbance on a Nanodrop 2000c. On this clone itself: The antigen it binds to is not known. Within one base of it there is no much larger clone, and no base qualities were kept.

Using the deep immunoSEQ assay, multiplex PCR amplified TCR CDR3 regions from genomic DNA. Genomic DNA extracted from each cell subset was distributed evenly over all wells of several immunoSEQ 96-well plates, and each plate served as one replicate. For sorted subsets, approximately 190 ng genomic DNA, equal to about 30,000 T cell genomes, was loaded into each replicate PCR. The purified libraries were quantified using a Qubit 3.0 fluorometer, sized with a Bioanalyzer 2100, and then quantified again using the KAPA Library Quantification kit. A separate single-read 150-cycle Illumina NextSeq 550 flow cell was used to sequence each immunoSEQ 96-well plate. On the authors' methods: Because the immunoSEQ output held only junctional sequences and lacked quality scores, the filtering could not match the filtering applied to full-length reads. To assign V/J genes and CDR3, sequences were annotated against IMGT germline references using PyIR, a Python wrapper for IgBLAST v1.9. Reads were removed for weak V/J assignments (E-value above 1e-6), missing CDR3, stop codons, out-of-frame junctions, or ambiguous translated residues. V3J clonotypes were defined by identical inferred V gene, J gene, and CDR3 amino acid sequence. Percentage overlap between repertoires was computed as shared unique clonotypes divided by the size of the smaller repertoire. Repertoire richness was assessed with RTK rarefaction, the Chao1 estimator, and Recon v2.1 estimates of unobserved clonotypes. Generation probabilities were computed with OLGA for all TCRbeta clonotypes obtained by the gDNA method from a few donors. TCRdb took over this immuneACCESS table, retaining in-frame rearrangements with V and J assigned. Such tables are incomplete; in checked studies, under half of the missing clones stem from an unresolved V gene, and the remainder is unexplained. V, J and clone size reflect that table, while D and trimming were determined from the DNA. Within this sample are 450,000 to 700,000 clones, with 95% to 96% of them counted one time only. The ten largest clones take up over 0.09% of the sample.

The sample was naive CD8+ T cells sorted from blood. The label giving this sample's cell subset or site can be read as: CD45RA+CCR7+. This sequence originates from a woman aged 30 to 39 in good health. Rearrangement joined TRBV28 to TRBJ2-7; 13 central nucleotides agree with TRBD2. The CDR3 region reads CASSKGTSGNYEQYF. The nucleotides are TGTGCCAGCAGCAAAGGGACTAGCGGGAACTACGAGCAGTACTTC.